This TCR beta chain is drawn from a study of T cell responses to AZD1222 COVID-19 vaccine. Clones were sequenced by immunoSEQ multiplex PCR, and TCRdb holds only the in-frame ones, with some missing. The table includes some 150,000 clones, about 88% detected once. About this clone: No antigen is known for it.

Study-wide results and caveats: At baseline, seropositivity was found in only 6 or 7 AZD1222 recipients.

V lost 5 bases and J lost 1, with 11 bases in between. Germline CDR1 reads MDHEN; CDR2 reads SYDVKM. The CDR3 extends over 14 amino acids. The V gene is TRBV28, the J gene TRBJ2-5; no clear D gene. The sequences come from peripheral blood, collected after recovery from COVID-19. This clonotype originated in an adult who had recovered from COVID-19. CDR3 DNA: TGTGCCAGCAGTGCCTTCACACCCCAAGAGACCCAGTACTTC. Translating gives CASSAFTPQETQYF. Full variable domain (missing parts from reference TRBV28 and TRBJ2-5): DVKVTQSSRYLVKRTGEKVFLECVQDMDHENMFWYRQDPGLGLRLIYFSYDVKMKEKGDIPEGYSVSREKKERFSLILESASTNQTSMYLCASSAFTPQETQYFGPGTRLLVL.